This T cell receptor (beta chain) appears in the sequencing data of a study of blood T cells in healthy people across ages. Study-level information: T cells yielded about one barcoded beta molecule per two cells through template switching.

Of note for this clonotype: Antigen: not known.

Through a sample-barcoded 5' primer and a J-beta primer mix, a second PCR was run for about 6 to 12 cycles. TCRdb analysed the 5' RACE reads with MiXCR anew, one entry per CDR3 protein. The data hold about a million distinct CDR3 sequences, with around 54% observed a single time. There are 15 residues in the CDR3. Trimming took 0 bases from V and 6 from J, leaving 16 bases between them. Germline CDR1 and CDR2: SGDLS and YYNGEE. General observations from the study: Fewer expanded clones and more diversity marked long-lived versus aged donors. A roughly linear fall in TCR beta diversity per million T cells was seen with increasing age.

What was sequenced was blood. The sequence derives from a woman in her sixties or seventies in good health. This chain links TRBV9 with TRBJ2-7; D is unclear. The CDR3 sequence is CASSVGWESFREQYF. For the CDR3, the DNA is TGTGCCAGCAGCGTAGGGTGGGAATCATTCCGCGAGCAGTACTTC.